Presented here are 22 T cell receptor beta chains from one specimen sequenced in a study of blood T cell repertoires in COVID-19. Data came from immunoSEQ multiplex PCR; TCRdb stores just in-frame clones and leaves some out. The repertoire holds over 400,000 clones, with about 88% as singletons. The sequenced sample was peripheral blood. The receptors here all came from a woman in her fifties or sixties with COVID-19, enrolled during active disease.

With regard to this clone: An end of the junction does not agree with germline; a read error may underlie this. The rearrangement joins TRBV29-1 to TRBJ1-2; D gene ambiguous. The CDR3 sequence is 12 residues long. CDR1 is SQVTM, CDR2 ANQGSEA, per germline. CDR3 sequence reads: CLFRGTSYGYTF. CDR3 DNA: TGTCTTTTCCGGGGAACCTCCTATGGCTACACCTTC. Combining the CDR3 with reference TRBV29-1 and TRBJ1-2 gives the whole variable domain SAVISQKPSRDICQRGTSLTIQCQVDSQVTMMFWYRQQPGQSLTLIATANQGSEATYESGFVIDKFPISRPNLTFSTLTVSNMSPEDSSIYLCLFRGTSYGYTFGSGTRLTVV.

This clone was picked up one time. The gene calls are TRBV7-9 and TRBJ2-2; possibly TRBD2 for D (5 bases). The CDR3 loop spans 12 amino acids. In germline, CDR1 is SEHNR, CDR2 FQNEAQ (reference sequence). V was pared by 5 bases and J by 4 bases, with 5 bases between. CDR3 coding DNA: TGTGCCAGCAGCCGGGGCACCGGGGAGCTGTTTTTT. Its translation: CASSRGTGELFF.

V usage is TRBV27 and J usage is TRBJ2-7; 7 nucleotides line up with TRBD2. Germline V gene sequence: CDR1 MNHEY, CDR2 SMNVEV (reference sequence). The CDR3 contains 16 residues. J lost 2 bases, V lost 2 bases, and 9 bases had no gene match. CDR3 bases: TGTGCCAGCAGTTTAGAGAGGTCTAGCGGCGCCTACGAGCAGTACTTC. Translated: CASSLERSSGAYEQYF.

The chain joins TRBV6-5 to TRBJ2-5; 11 nucleotides agree with TRBD1. V was clipped by 7 bases and J by 2 bases; unmatched bases: 3. This CDR3 contains 14 residues. Germline values: CDR1 MNHEY, CDR2 SVGAGI. CDR3 DNA: TGTGCCAGCAAGAGGGACAGGGGGCAAGAGACCCAGTACTTC. It yields the protein CASKRDRGQETQYF.

The chain carries TRBV6-4 and TRBJ2-5; 8 nucleotides match TRBD2. The CDR3 is made up of 13 amino acids. Germline trimming cut 8 bases from V and 4 bases from J; bases unmatched to any gene: 6. Germline assignment: CDR1 MRHNA and CDR2 SNTAGT. CDR3 nucleotide sequence: TGTGCCAGCGTTAGCGGGGTGGGAGAGACCCAGTACTTC. Protein: CASVSGVGETQYF.

The chain couples TRBV6-6 to TRBJ1-1, with a possible D match to TRBD1 (6 bases). CDR3 length: 14 residues. The V and J ends lost 2 bases and 5 bases respectively, with 12 bases between them. Germline V gene data show CDR1 as MNHNY and CDR2 as SVGAGI (reference sequence). The CDR3 protein is CASSYAGAQTEAFF. In DNA form, the CDR3 reads TGTGCCAGCAGTTACGCGGGGGCGCAAACTGAAGCTTTCTTT.

This chain uses TRBV30 with TRBJ2-2; 13 nucleotides line up with TRBD2. CDR1 is GTSNPN and CDR2 is SVGIG in the germline V gene (reference sequence). The CDR3 has 16 amino acids. The V and J ends lost 3 bases and 4 bases, in that order; junction bases with no gene match: 5. The CDR3 loop reads CAWSRGLAGATGELFF. The CDR3, as DNA: TGTGCCTGGAGCCGAGGACTAGCGGGGGCCACCGGGGAGCTGTTTTTT.

This rearrangement joins TRBV5-5 to TRBJ2-7; TRBD1 aligns across 10 bases. Losses at the gene ends were 1 base for V and 7 bases for J; bases not matched to a gene: 8. Germline assignment: CDR1 SGHKS and CDR2 YYEKEE (reference sequence). The CDR3 loop spans 15 amino acids. CDR3 DNA sequence: TGTGCCAGCAGCTTGTTGGGGACAGGGGTCCCGGAGCAGTACTTC. Protein sequence: CASSLLGTGVPEQYF.

This clone was observed a single time. This chain uses TRBV10-3 with TRBJ2-5, with TRBD1 matching 8 bases. CDR3 size: 14 residues. Germline CDR1 reads ENHRY; CDR2 reads SYGVKD. With V trimmed by 8 bases and J by 5 bases, 10 bases remained unmatched. CDR3 region: CAIAEGQAGETQYF. The CDR3 nucleotides are TGTGCCATCGCCGAGGGACAGGCGGGGGAGACCCAGTACTTC.

The chain links TRBV30 to TRBJ1-6, with D perhaps matching TRBD1 (6 bases). The CDR3 sequence is 15 residues long. Germline lookup yields CDR1 GTSNPN and CDR2 SVGIG (reference sequence). Trimming shortened V by 4 bases and J by 1 base, and 11 bases separated the two germline ends. The CDR3 loop reads CAWKTGRSYNSPLHF. The CDR3 region has the DNA TGTGCCTGGAAAACAGGGAGATCCTATAATTCACCCCTCCACTTT.

The chain has TRBV7-2 and TRBJ2-7; tentative D call: TRBD2 (5 bases). V was shortened by 5 bases and J by 10 bases, with 15 bases between the two germline ends. This CDR3 spans 12 amino acids. The V gene's germline CDR1 is SGHTA and CDR2 FQGNSA. CDR3 DNA: TGTGCCAGCAGCCCCCGGGCGGGTCCCCAGTACTTC. As protein: CASSPRAGPQYF.

Comment on this clone: One end of the junction fails to match germline, which may point to a read error. The chain has TRBV30 and TRBJ2-7; 7 bases match TRBD1. Germline values: CDR1 GTSNPN, CDR2 SVGIG (reference sequence). This CDR3 region has 14 residues. The chain's CDR3 is CAWSDDRFVDRRTF. CDR3 coding DNA: TGTGCCTGGAGTGACGACCGCTTCGTGGACAGGCGTACCTTC.

The V call is TRBV4-2, the J call TRBJ2-7, with TRBD1 matching over 7 bases. V lost 3 bases and J lost 1; bases outside the gene matches: 6. CDR1 and CDR2 from the germline V gene are LGHNA and YNFKEQ. CDR3 length equals 15 residues. The CDR3 sequence: CASSQARGQSYEQYF. In DNA form, the CDR3 reads TGTGCCAGCAGCCAGGCCCGGGGACAGTCCTACGAGCAGTACTTC.

The chain carries TRBV27 and TRBJ2-7; a possible D gene is TRBD1 (5 bases). The germline V and J ends were trimmed by 5 bases and 3 bases, with 17 bases remaining between them. The germline gives CDR1 MNHEY, CDR2 SMNVEV (reference sequence). CDR3 length: 15 amino acids. CDR3 sequence (DNA): TGTGCCAGCAGTACATTCCAGGGTACGGACTACGAGCAGTACTTC. This translates into CASSTFQGTDYEQYF.

This chain links TRBV14 with TRBJ1-6; the D gene is possibly TRBD1 (6 bases). In germline, CDR1 is SGHDN, CDR2 FVKESK. Trimming pared 3 bases from V and 2 bases from J, leaving 11 bases between. The CDR3 has 16 amino acids. The CDR3 sequence: CASSQAGGTYNSPLHF. The CDR3 nucleotides are TGTGCCAGCAGCCAGGCGGGGGGCACCTATAATTCACCCCTCCACTTT.

This clone showed up just once. J is TRBJ1-2 and V is TRBV4-1; D gene uncertain. The length of the CDR3 is 17 residues. V was shortened by 3 bases and J by 4 bases, with 21 bases between the two germline ends. Germline V gives CDR1 MGHRA, CDR2 YSYEKL. CDR3 DNA sequence: TGCGCCAGCAGCCAGCCGACAACAAGATACGAAACCTATGGCTACACCTTC. Amino acid sequence: CASSQPTTRYETYGYTF.

The chain joins TRBV30 to TRBJ1-6; D unresolved. Trimming took off 0 bases at V and 9 bases at J, with 12 bases between the two ends. The germline gives CDR1 GTSNPN, CDR2 SVGIG (reference sequence). This CDR3 contains 14 residues. This chain's CDR3 is CAWSVRARGSPLHF. The CDR3 coding sequence is TGTGCCTGGAGTGTACGGGCGCGGGGTTCACCCCTCCACTTT.

This clone was picked up one time. The gene calls are TRBV19 and TRBJ2-2, with a weak D call TRBD2 (7 bases). CDR3 length equals 16 residues. The germline CDR1 and CDR2 sequences are LNHDA and SQIVND (reference sequence). Trimming shortened V by 9 bases and J by 0 bases, and 17 bases separated the two germline ends. For the CDR3, the DNA is TGTGCCAGCGACGGGGGAGGGGGACCGAACACCGGGGAGCTGTTTTTT. Translation: CASDGGGGPNTGELFF.

This chain links TRBV2 with TRBJ1-2; 10 bases line up with TRBD1. This CDR3 is built from 16 residues. Germline V gives CDR1 SNHLY, CDR2 FYNNEI. V lost 3 bases and J lost 7; bases outside the gene matches: 11. CDR3 bases: TGTGCCAGCAGTGAGACAGGGGGCGAGACGCGGGGTGGCTACACCTTC. Its protein product is CASSETGGETRGGYTF. The entire variable domain, with the rest obtained from reference TRBV2 and TRBJ1-2, is as follows: EPEVTQTPSHQVTQMGQEVILRCVPISNHLYFYWYRQILGQKVEFLVSFYNNEISEKSEIFDDQFSVERPDGSNFTLKIRSTKLEDSAMYFCASSETGGETRGGYTFGSGTRLTVV.

Remarks on this clone: Distinct nucleotide sequences in the sample also encode this CDR3. This sequence joins TRBV6-1 and TRBJ2-3; D is ambiguous. The CDR3 extends over 14 amino acids. Looked up from germline, CDR1 is MNHNS and CDR2 is SASEGT. Trimming stripped 1 base from V and 0 bases from J, with 5 bases between. CDR3 protein: CASSEVGSTDTQYF. DNA of the CDR3: TGTGCCAGCAGTGAAGTGGGCAGCACAGATACGCAGTATTTT.

This clone has a single count. This chain joins TRBV6-2 or TRBV6-3 and TRBJ1-2, with 11 bases that match TRBD1. The ends lost 4 bases at V and 8 bases at J; junction bases unmatched: 9. The CDR3 totals 15 residues. Germline V CDR1 and CDR2: MNHEY, SVGEGT. The CDR3 DNA reads as TGTGCCAGCAGTTCGAGGACAGGGGGCTTGAAGGGCTACACCTTC. This gives the protein CASSSRTGGLKGYTF.

The rearrangement links TRBV10-2 to TRBJ2-3; D possibly corresponds to TRBD2 (5 bases). V was pared by 6 bases and J by 1 base, with 11 bases between. Germline CDR1 and CDR2: WSHSY and SAAADI. This CDR3 comprises 14 residues. The CDR3 protein is CASRVAGRTDTQYF. The CDR3 DNA reads as TGCGCCAGCAGGGTCGCGGGCCGCACAGATACGCAGTATTTT.